This TCR beta chain was obtained from a study of CD8+ T cells in alopecia areata. Across the whole study: Administration of oral tofacitinib to treated patients was at 5 to 10 mg twice daily.

The J segment lost 4 bases and the V segment lost 5 bases, leaving 15 bases of the junction unmatched. This CDR3 region has 18 residues. Germline V gives CDR1 LNHDA, CDR2 SQIVND (reference sequence). It was cDNA, reverse transcribed from extracted RNA, that served as the sequencing template. TCRdb keeps only in-frame clones here, not all; method: immunoSEQ multiplex PCR. The profile shows about 180,000 clones, approximately 59% of them singletons. The TCR sequence derives from a human donor with alopecia areata. The chain joins TRBV19 to TRBJ1-1; the match to TRBD1 covers 11 bases. The sample was CD4+ T cells sorted from blood, taken at week 0. Written as DNA, the CDR3 is TGTGCCAGTAGTGCGAGACGAACCGGGACAGGGGGTGGCACTGAAGCTTTCTTT. It yields the protein CASSARRTGTGGGTEAFF.